This entry describes one T cell receptor (beta chain). Antigen unknown. An assay was performed, and its level was deep. Produced via immunoSEQ multiplex PCR; TCRdb's table is partial and in-frame only. The data contain around 700,000 clones, around 72% of them singletons. These data belong to a study of shared clonotypes between healthy human individuals. Overall study: Plates per donor: three CD4 naive, three CD4 memory, two CD8 naive, one CD8 memory. Whole-study results and caveats: Represented genetic and exposure-history diversity was restricted by having few donors. Richness estimates generally favored naive over memory subsets.

The CDR3 totals 13 residues. The junction had 5 bases not matched to a gene; V was cut back by 4 bases and J by 5 bases. CDR1 and CDR2 from the germline V gene are SGHRS and YFSETQ. The sequenced sample consisted of memory CD4+ T cells sorted from blood. Subset reported: CD45RA-negative fraction. The source of this sequence is a woman aged 25-40 years in good health. The chain is built from TRBV5-1 and TRBJ2-5; 7 bases line up with TRBD2. The CDR3 DNA reads as TGCGCCAGCAGCGGCGGAGCGGGGGAGACCCAGTACTTC. This codes for CASSGGAGETQYF.